Following are 13 T cell receptor beta chains from one sample sequenced in a study of shared clonotypes between healthy human individuals. Produced via immunoSEQ multiplex PCR; TCRdb's table is partial and in-frame only. Of roughly 500,000 clones listed, about 85% were seen once; the top ten hold 13%. Material for sequencing was PBMCs. Receptors originate from a middle-aged woman in good health. Some clones in this sample may be carry-over from other donors' samples.

This clone appeared many times. The rearrangement joins TRBV7-2 to TRBJ2-7; D is perhaps TRBD1 or TRBD2 (5 bases each). Trimming removed 3 bases from V and 4 bases from J, with 16 bases in between. Germline V gives CDR1 SGHTA, CDR2 FQGNSA. This CDR3 comprises 15 residues. The CDR3 DNA is TGTGCCAGCAGCTTTTCCATGCAGGGAGCGTACGAGCAGTACTTC. Protein sequence: CASSFSMQGAYEQYF.

This clone showed up just a few times. The CDR3 coding sequence is TGTGCCAGCAGCAACAGGGGTCCCTACGAGCAGTACTTC. This sequence encodes CASSNRGPYEQYF. The chain has TRBV6-7 and TRBJ2-7; TRBD1 matches 7 bases. TRBV6-7 is an ORF for which the function is uncertain. CDR3 size: 13 residues. After removal of 6 bases from V and 2 bases from J, the junction contained 4 bases not matched to a gene.

The chain employs TRBV7-8 and TRBJ1-5, with D possibly matching TRBD1 (5 bases). There are 17 residues in the CDR3. Per germline, CDR1 SGHVS and CDR2 FQNEAQ. Trimming stripped 5 bases from V and 3 bases from J, with 20 bases between. As DNA, the CDR3 is TGTGCCAGCAGCCCGCTCCGGGACCTACTTGCCAATCAGCCCCAGCATTTT. Protein: CASSPLRDLLANQPQHF.

This clone appeared a single time. J is TRBJ1-2 and V is TRBV5-6; TRBD1 aligns across 10 bases. The CDR3 is 17 amino acids. CDR1 SGHDT and CDR2 YYEEEE come from the germline V gene. Trimming cost V 1 base and J 1 base; bases outside gene matches: 7. Here the CDR3 reads CASSLSAGQGINYGYTF. Written as DNA, the CDR3 is TGTGCCAGCAGCTTGTCCGCGGGACAGGGGATTAACTATGGCTACACCTTC. Variable domain in full (rest from reference TRBV5-6 and TRBJ1-2): DAGVTQSPTHLIKTRGQQVTLRCSPKSGHDTVSWYQQALGQGPQFIFQYYEEEERQRGNFPDRFSGHQFPNYSSELNVNALLLGDSALYLCASSLSAGQGINYGYTFGSGTRLTVV.

This clone has just one count. This chain joins TRBV7-2 and TRBJ1-1; no definite D call. Trimming pared 4 bases from V and 2 bases from J, leaving 8 bases between. The CDR3 has 13 residues. Germline values: CDR1 SGHTA, CDR2 FQGNSA. The CDR3 DNA sequence: TGTGCCAGCAGCTCCCAGGTAAACACTGAAGCTTTCTTT. It codes for CASSSQVNTEAFF.

On this clone itself: This may be a read error: a much more frequent sequence differs by one nucleotide. This sequence joins TRBV30 and TRBJ1-2; D gene unclear. This CDR3 has 17 residues. Germline V gives CDR1 GTSNPN, CDR2 SVGIG (reference sequence). V dropped 4 bases and J dropped 4 bases, with 25 bases sitting between them. This CDR3 reads CAWTFREYHLAGYGYTF. DNA of the CDR3: TGTGCCTGGACCTTTAGGGAGTACCACCTCGCCGGCTATGGCTACACCTTC.

This clone was recorded only once. The junction departs from the called germline gene at one end, perhaps through a read error. The gene calls are TRBV28 and TRBJ2-3; maybe TRBD2 (5 bases). Germline values: CDR1 MDHEN, CDR2 SYDVKM. This CDR3 comprises 13 residues. CDR3 protein: CALRPSSTDPQYF. In DNA form, the CDR3 reads TGTGCCCTCCGTCCATCTAGCACAGATCCGCAGTATTTT.

V gene TRBV6-6 combines with J gene TRBJ2-5; D uncertain. Germline V gene sequence: CDR1 MNHNY, CDR2 SVGAGI (reference sequence). CDR3 length: 11 residues. The V end lost 8 bases, the J end lost 2 bases, and 6 bases lay between the germline ends. CDR3 coding DNA: TGTGCCAGCGGGCAGCAAGAGACCCAGTACTTC. It translates to CASGQQETQYF.

This chain links TRBV29-1 with TRBJ2-7; no firm D call. This CDR3 spans 13 amino acids. V lost 6 bases, J lost 0 bases, and 12 bases lay in between. Germline CDR1 SQVTM, CDR2 ANQGSEA. The CDR3 reads CSVRTASSYEQYF. The CDR3 coding sequence is TGCAGCGTGAGGACCGCAAGCTCCTACGAGCAGTACTTC.

This clone showed up just once. The chain has TRBV18 and TRBJ2-2; tentative D call: TRBD1 (5 bases). From germline, CDR1 is KGHSH and CDR2 LQKENI. V was clipped by 2 bases and J by 4 bases, with 17 bases between them. This CDR3 has 17 residues. CDR3 loop: CASSPYRDSVTTGELFF. CDR3 nucleotides: TGTGCCAGCTCACCATACAGAGACAGCGTTACCACCGGGGAGCTGTTTTTT.

The V call is TRBV28, the J call TRBJ1-4; possible D gene TRBD1, 5 bases. With 5 bases removed from V and 0 bases from J, the gap between germline ends came to 16 bases. This CDR3 spans 17 amino acids. Germline assignment: CDR1 MDHEN and CDR2 SYDVKM. In nucleotides, the CDR3 is TGTGCCAGCAGTCTGACAGTTCCAGCGGCAACTAATGAAAAACTGTTTTTT. Protein product: CASSLTVPAATNEKLFF.

The chain uses TRBV6-1 and TRBJ2-7; a weak D match, TRBD2 (5 bases). Germline V lookup: CDR1 MNHNS, CDR2 SASEGT. The CDR3 extends over 15 amino acids. The germline V and J ends were trimmed by 6 bases and 2 bases, with 17 bases remaining between them. This CDR3 reads CASSRDRGATYEQYF. In DNA form, the CDR3 reads TGTGCCAGCAGCCGTGACCGGGGTGCGACCTACGAGCAGTACTTC.

The CDR3 sequence is CASSLVYSDTQYF. The DNA of the CDR3 is TGTGCCAGCAGCTTAGTTTATTCAGATACGCAGTATTTT. The V gene is TRBV7-2, the J gene TRBJ2-3; D unclear. The CDR3 extends over 13 amino acids. V was shortened by 1 base and J by 4 bases, with 6 bases between the two germline ends. The germline CDR1 and CDR2 sequences are SGHTA and FQGNSA.